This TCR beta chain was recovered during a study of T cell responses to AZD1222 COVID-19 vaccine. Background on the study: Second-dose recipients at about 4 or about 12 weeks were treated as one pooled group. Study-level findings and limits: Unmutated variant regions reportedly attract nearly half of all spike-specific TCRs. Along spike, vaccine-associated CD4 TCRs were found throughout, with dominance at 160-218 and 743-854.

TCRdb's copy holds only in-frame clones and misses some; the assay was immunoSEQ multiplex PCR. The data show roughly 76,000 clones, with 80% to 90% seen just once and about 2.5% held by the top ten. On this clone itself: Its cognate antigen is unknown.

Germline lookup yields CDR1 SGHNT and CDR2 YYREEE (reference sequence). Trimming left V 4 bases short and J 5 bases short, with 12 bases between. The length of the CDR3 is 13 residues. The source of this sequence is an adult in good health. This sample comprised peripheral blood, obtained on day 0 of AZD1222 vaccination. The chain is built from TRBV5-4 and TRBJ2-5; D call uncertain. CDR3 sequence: CASSPGRPETQYF. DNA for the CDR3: TGTGCCAGCAGCCCAGGACGGCCTGAGACCCAGTACTTC.